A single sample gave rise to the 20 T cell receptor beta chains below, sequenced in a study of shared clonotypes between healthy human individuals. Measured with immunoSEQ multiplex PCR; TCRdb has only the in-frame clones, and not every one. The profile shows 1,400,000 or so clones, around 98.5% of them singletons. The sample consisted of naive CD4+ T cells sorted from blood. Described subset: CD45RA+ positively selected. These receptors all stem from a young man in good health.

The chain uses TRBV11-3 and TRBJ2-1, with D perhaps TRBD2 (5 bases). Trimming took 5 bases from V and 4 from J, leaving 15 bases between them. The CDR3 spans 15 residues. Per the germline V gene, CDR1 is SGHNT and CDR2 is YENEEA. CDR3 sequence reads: CASSPREAGYNEQFF. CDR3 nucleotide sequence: TGTGCCAGCAGCCCGAGGGAAGCCGGGTACAATGAGCAGTTCTTC.

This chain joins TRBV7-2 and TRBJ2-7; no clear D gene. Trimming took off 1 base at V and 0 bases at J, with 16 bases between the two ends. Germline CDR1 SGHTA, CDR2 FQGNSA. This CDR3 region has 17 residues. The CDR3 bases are TGTGCCAGCAGCTTAGTTCCAGCAGGCAAGCTCTCCTACGAGCAGTACTTC. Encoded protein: CASSLVPAGKLSYEQYF.

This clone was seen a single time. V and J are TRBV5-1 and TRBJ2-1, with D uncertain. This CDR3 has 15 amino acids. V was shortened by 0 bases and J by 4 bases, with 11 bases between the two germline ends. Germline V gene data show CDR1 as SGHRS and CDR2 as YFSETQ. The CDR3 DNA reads TGCGCCAGCAGCTTGGAAGGCCCCAGGTACAATGAGCAGTTCTTC. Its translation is CASSLEGPRYNEQFF.

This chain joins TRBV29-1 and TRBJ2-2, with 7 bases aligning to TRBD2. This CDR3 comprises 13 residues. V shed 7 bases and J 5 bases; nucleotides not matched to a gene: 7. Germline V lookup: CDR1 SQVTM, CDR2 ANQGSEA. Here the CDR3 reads CSGRTRQTGELFF. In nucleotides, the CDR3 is TGCAGCGGTCGGACTAGACAGACCGGGGAGCTGTTTTTT.

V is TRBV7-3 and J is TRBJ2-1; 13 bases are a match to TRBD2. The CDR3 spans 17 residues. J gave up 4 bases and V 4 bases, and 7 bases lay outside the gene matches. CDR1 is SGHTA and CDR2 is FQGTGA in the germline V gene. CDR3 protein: CASSSSTSGRPYNEQFF. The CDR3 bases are TGTGCCAGCAGCTCATCGACTAGCGGGAGGCCGTACAATGAGCAGTTCTTC.

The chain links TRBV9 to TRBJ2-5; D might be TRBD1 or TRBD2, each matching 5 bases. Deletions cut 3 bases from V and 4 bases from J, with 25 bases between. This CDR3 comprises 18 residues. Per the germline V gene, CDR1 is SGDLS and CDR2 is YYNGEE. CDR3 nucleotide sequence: TGTGCCAGCAGCGCCTCCCGCGCGGCCTCCGGGGCGGGAGAGACCCAGTACTTC. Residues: CASSASRAASGAGETQYF.

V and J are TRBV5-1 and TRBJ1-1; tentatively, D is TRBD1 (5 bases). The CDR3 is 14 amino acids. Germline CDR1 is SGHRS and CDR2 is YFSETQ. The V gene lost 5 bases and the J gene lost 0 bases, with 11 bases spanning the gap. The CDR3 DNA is TGCGCCAGCAGTTCGGGACTTTTGAACACTGAAGCTTTCTTT. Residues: CASSSGLLNTEAFF.

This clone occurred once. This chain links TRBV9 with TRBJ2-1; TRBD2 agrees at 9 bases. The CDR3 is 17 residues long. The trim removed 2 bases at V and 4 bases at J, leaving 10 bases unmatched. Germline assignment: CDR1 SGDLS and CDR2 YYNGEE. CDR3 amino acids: CASSVMTSGLPYNEQFF. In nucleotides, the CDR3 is TGTGCCAGCAGCGTTATGACTAGCGGACTACCTTACAATGAGCAGTTCTTC.

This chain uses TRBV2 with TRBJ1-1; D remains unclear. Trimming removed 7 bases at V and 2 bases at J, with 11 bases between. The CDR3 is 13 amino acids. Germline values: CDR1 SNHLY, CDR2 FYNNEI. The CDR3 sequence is CASNTKLNTEAFF. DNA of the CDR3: TGTGCCAGCAACACAAAGCTTAACACTGAAGCTTTCTTT. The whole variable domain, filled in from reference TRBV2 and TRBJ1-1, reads EPEVTQTPSHQVTQMGQEVILRCVPISNHLYFYWYRQILGQKVEFLVSFYNNEISEKSEIFDDQFSVERPDGSNFTLKIRSTKLEDSAMYFCASNTKLNTEAFFGQGTRLTVV.

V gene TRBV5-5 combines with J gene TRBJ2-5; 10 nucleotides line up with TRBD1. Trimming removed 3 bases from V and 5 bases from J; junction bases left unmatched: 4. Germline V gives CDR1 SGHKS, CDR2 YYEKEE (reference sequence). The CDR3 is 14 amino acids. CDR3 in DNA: TGTGCCAGCAGCTACAGGGGACAGGGGGAGACCCAGTACTTC. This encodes CASSYRGQGETQYF.

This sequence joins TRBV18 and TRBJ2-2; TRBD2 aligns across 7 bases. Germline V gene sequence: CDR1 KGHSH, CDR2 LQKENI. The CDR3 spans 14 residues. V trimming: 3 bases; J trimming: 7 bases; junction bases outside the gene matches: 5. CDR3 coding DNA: TGTGCCAGCTCACCCCCTAGCGGAGTCGGGGAGCTGTTTTTT. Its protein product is CASSPPSGVGELFF.

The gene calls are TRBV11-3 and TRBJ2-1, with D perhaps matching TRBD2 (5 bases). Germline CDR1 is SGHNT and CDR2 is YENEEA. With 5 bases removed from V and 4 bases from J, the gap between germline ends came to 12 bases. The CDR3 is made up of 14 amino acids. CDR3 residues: CASSPSRGYNEQFF. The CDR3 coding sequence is TGTGCCAGCAGCCCGAGTCGGGGTTACAATGAGCAGTTCTTC.

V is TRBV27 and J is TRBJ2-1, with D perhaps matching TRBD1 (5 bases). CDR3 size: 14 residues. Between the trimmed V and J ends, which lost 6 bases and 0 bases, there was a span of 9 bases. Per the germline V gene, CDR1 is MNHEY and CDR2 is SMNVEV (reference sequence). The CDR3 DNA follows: TGTGCCAGCAGGACAGCCAGCTCCTACAATGAGCAGTTCTTC. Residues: CASRTASSYNEQFF.

CDR3 nucleotides: TGTGCCAGCAGCGCACACGTCCCGGTTTCCTACAATGAGCAGTTCTTC. It is translated as CASSAHVPVSYNEQFF. The V call is TRBV7-2, the J call TRBJ2-1, with D uncertain. This CDR3 contains 16 residues. Germline lookup yields CDR1 SGHTA and CDR2 FQGNSA. With 5 bases removed from V and 1 base from J, the gap between germline ends came to 15 bases. Full variable domain (outside the CDR3, taken from reference TRBV7-2 and TRBJ2-1): GAGVSQSPSNKVTEKGKDVELRCDPISGHTALYWYRQSLGQGLEFLIYFQGNSAPDKSGLPSDRFSAERTGGSVSTLTIQRTQQEDSAVYLCASSAHVPVSYNEQFFGPGTRLTVL.

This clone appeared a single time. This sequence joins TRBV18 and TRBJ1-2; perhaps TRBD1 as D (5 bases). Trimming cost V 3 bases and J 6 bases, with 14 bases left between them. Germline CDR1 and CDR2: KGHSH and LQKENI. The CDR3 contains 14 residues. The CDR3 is CASSPTWDEHGYTF. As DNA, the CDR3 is TGTGCCAGCTCACCGACCTGGGACGAGCATGGCTACACCTTC. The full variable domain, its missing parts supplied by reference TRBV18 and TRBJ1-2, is NAGVMQNPRHLVRRRGQEARLRCSPMKGHSHVYWYRQLPEEGLKFMVYLQKENIIDESGMPKERFSAEFPKEGPSILRIQQVVRGDSAAYFCASSPTWDEHGYTFGSGTRLTVV.

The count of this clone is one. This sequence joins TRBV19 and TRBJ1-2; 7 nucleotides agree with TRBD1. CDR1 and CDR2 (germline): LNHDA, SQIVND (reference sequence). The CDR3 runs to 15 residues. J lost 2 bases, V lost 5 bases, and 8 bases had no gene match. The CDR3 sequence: CASSPDRASNYGYTF. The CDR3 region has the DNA TGTGCCAGTAGTCCCGACAGGGCTTCGAACTATGGCTACACCTTC.

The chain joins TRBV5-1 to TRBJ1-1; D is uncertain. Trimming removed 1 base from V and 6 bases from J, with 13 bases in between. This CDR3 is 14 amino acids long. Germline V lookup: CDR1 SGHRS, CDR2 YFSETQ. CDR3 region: CASSLKGPAAEAFF. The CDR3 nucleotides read TGCGCCAGCAGCTTGAAGGGCCCGGCCGCTGAAGCTTTCTTT.

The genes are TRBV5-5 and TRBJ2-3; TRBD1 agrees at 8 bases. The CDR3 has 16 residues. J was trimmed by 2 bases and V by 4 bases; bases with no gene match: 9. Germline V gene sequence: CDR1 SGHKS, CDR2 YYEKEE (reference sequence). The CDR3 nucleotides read TGTGCCAGCAGCCCGGGGACAGGTCAGCCCACAGATACGCAGTATTTT. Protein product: CASSPGTGQPTDTQYF.

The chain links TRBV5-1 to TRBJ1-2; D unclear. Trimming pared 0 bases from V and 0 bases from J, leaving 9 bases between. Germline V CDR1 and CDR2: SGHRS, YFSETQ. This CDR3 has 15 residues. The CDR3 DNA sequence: TGCGCCAGCAGCTTGGCGGGATCGGCTAACTATGGCTACACCTTC. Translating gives CASSLAGSANYGYTF.

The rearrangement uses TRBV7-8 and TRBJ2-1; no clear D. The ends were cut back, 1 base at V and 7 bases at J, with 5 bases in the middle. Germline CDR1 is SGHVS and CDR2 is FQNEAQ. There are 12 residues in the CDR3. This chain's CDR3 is CASSLGLNEQFF. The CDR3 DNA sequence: TGTGCCAGCAGCTTAGGGCTTAATGAGCAGTTCTTC.